This entry lists 10 T cell receptor beta chains sequenced from one sample in a study of blood T cells in healthy people across ages. Alongside a J-beta primer mix, a sample-barcoded 5' primer served in a second PCR lasting roughly 7 to 12 cycles. One entry per CDR3 protein results from TCRdb running MiXCR on the 5' RACE reads. This table has around 670,000 distinct CDR3 sequences, about 30% appearing once. Sequencing was performed on blood. These receptors were taken from an elderly woman in good health.

This clonotype was detected only a few times. The chain couples TRBV12-3 or TRBV12-4 to TRBJ2-3; D gene unclear. The CDR3 covers 11 residues. Trimming stripped 0 bases from V and 10 bases from J, with 5 bases between. This CDR3 reads CASSLAVPQYF. CDR3 bases: TGTGCCAGCAGTTTAGCCGTTCCGCAGTATTTT.

This clonotype was counted once. This sequence joins TRBV20-1 and TRBJ2-7, with a tentative D call TRBD1 (5 bases). CDR3 length: 14 residues. V was pared by 3 bases and J by 6 bases, with 18 bases between. Per the germline V gene, CDR1 is DFQATT and CDR2 is SNEGSKA (reference sequence). CDR3 DNA: TGCAGTGCTAGTTGGACAACTTCCTCTGGCGAGCAGTACTTC. Translated, it gives CSASWTTSSGEQYF.

This clonotype was counted many times. The chain uses TRBV20-1 and TRBJ2-5; 11 bases are a match to TRBD2. There are 17 residues in the CDR3. The junction had 11 bases not matched to a gene; V was cut back by 1 base and J by 4 bases. The V gene's germline CDR1 is DFQATT and CDR2 SNEGSKA (reference sequence). CDR3 bases: TGCAGTGCTAGAGTAACTAGCGGGGGCCCTGCGGGAGAGACCCAGTACTTC. Its protein product is CSARVTSGGPAGETQYF.

This clonotype was detected many times. The chain uses TRBV29-1 and TRBJ1-5; the D is unclear. CDR1 SQVTM and CDR2 ANQGSEA come from the germline V gene. This CDR3 contains 13 residues. With 5 bases removed from V and 7 bases from J, the gap between germline ends came to 15 bases. CDR3 protein: CSVLPAVGQPQHF. The CDR3 nucleotides are TGCAGCGTTTTACCCGCGGTCGGACAGCCCCAGCATTTT.

This clonotype has ten or more counts. CDR3 coding DNA: TGTGCCAGCATGGGTAGCGGGTGGAGCTACGAGCAGTACTTC. It specifies CASMGSGWSYEQYF. The chain uses TRBV6-2 or TRBV6-3 and TRBJ2-7; TRBD2 aligns across 7 bases. CDR1 and CDR2 from the germline V gene are MNHEY and SVGEGT. J lost 3 bases, V lost 7 bases, and 9 bases had no gene match. The CDR3 covers 14 residues.

This clonotype was seen a handful of times. V and J are TRBV5-5 and TRBJ1-1; possibly TRBD1 for D (5 bases). V gave up 0 bases and J gave up 4 bases, with 13 bases separating them. The CDR3 spans 15 residues. Germline CDR1 and CDR2: SGHKS and YYEKEE (reference sequence). CDR3 in DNA: TGTGCCAGCAGCTTGGGATTAGGGGTGAGCACTGAAGCTTTCTTT. It translates to CASSLGLGVSTEAFF.

At least ten counts were recorded for this clonotype. V gene TRBV11-2 combines with J gene TRBJ2-6, with D possibly matching TRBD1 (5 bases). There are 16 residues in the CDR3. The germline CDR1 and CDR2 sequences are SGHAT and FQNNGV. With 5 bases removed from V and 3 bases from J, the gap between germline ends came to 14 bases. Written as DNA, the CDR3 is TGTGCCAGCAGCCCTACCCAGGGTAGTGGGGCCAACGTCCTGACTTTC. Translation gives CASSPTQGSGANVLTF. The entire variable domain, with the rest obtained from reference TRBV11-2 and TRBJ2-6, is as follows: EAGVAQSPRYKIIEKRQSVAFWCNPISGHATLYWYQQILGQGPKLLIQFQNNGVVDDSQLPKDRFSAERLKGVDSTLKIQPAKLEDSAVYLCASSPTQGSGANVLTFGAGSRLTVL.

This clonotype was detected many times. V gene TRBV10-3 combines with J gene TRBJ2-1; D unresolved. Per the germline V gene, CDR1 is ENHRY and CDR2 is SYGVKD. This CDR3 is 13 amino acids long. The V and J ends lost 3 bases and 4 bases respectively, with 7 bases between them. This chain's CDR3 is CAISESVYNEQFF. The CDR3 nucleotides are TGTGCCATCAGTGAATCAGTTTACAATGAGCAGTTCTTC.

The chain uses TRBV3-1 and TRBJ2-5; D remains ambiguous. The J call is in doubt because the DNA end fits TRBJ2-7 better. CDR1 LGHDT and CDR2 YNNKEL come from the germline V gene (reference sequence). CDR3 length: 12 amino acids. The DNA of the CDR3 is TGTGCCAGCAGCCAATTGCGAAACGAGCAGTACTTC. Amino acid sequence: CASSQLRNEQYF.

Of note for this clonotype: Just one base apart from a much larger clone, this may be a read error. For the CDR3, the DNA is TGTGCCAGCAGCTTGGATACTAGCGGGGGCTACGAGCAGTACTTC. Translation gives CASSLDTSGGYEQYF. The chain is built from TRBV7-2 and TRBJ2-7, with 11 bases matching TRBD2. Germline CDR1 reads SGHTA; CDR2 reads FQGNSA. V lost 3 bases, J lost 3 bases, and 4 bases stayed unmatched. The CDR3 is 15 residues long.